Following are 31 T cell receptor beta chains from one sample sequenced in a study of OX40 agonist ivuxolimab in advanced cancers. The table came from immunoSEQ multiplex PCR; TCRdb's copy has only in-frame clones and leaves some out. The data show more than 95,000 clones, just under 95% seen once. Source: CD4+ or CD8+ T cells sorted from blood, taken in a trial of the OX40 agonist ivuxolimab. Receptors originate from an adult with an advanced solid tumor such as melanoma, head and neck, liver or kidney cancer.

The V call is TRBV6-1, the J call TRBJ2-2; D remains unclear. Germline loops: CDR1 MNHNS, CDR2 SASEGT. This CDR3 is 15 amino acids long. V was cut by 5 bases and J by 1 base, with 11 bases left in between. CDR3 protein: CASSPNSQNTGELFF. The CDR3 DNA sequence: TGTGCCAGCAGTCCGAACTCACAGAACACCGGGGAGCTGTTTTTT.

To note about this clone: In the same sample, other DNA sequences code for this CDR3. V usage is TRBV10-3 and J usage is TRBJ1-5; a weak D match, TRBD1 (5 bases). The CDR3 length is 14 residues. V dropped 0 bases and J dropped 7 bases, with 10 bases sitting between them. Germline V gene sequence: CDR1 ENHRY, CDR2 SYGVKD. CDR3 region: CAISESGGNQPQHF. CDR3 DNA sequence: TGTGCCATCAGTGAGTCGGGGGGAAACCAGCCCCAGCATTTT.

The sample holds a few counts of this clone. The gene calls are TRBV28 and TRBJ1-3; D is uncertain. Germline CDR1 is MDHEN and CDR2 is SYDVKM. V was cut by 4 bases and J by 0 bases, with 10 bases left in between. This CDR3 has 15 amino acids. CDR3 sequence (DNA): TGTGCCAGCAGTTCCGGACTGAGCTCTGGAAACACCATATATTTT. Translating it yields CASSSGLSSGNTIYF.

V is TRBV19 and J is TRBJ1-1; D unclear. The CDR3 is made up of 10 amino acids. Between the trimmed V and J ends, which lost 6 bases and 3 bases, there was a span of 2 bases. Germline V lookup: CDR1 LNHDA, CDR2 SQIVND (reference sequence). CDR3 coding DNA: TGTGCCAGTAGGGACACTGAAGCTTTCTTT. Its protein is CASRDTEAFF.

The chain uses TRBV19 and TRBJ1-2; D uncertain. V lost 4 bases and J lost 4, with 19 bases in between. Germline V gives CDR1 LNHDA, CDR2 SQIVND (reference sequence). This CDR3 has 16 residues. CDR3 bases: TGTGCCAGTAGTACGTCCTATCACGGCGGCACCTATGGCTACACCTTC. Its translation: CASSTSYHGGTYGYTF.

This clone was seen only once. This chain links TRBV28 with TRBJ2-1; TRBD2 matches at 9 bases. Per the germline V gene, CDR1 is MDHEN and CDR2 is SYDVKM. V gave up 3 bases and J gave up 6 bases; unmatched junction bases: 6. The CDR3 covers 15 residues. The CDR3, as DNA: TGTGCCAGCAGTTTCTCTAGCGGGGCGGGCAATGAGCAGTTCTTC. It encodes CASSFSSGAGNEQFF.

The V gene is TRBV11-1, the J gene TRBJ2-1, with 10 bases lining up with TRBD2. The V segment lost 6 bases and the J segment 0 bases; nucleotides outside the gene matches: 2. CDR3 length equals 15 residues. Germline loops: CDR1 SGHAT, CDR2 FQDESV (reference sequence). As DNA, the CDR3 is TGTGCCAGCAGTTCTAGCGGGAGCTCCTACAATGAGCAGTTCTTC. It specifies CASSSSGSSYNEQFF.

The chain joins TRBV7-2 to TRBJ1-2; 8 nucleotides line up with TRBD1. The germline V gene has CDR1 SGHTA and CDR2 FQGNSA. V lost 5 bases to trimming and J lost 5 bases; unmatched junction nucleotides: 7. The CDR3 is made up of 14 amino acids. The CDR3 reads CASSTGQGTYGYTF. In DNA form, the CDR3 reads TGTGCCAGCAGCACAGGACAGGGTACATATGGCTACACCTTC.

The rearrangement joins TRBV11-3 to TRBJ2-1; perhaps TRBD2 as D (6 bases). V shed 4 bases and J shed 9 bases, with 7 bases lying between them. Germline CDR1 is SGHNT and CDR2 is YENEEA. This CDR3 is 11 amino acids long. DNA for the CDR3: TGTGCCAGCAGCTCGGAGGGTGAGCAGTTCTTC. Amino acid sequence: CASSSEGEQFF.

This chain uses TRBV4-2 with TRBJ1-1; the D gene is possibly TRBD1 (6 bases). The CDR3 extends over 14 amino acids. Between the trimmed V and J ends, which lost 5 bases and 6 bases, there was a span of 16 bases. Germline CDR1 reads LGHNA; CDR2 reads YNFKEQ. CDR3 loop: CASSFRDTDSEAFF. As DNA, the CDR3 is TGTGCCAGCAGCTTTAGGGACACCGATTCTGAAGCTTTCTTT.

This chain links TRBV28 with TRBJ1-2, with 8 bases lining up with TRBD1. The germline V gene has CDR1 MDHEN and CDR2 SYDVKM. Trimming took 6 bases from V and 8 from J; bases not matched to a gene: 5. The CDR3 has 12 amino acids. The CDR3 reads CASRVQGDGYTF. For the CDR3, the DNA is TGTGCCAGCAGGGTACAGGGGGACGGCTACACCTTC.

This chain's CDR3 is CASSIHQTKLAGGKETQYF. The CDR3 DNA follows: TGTGCCAGCTCTATCCACCAGACTAAACTAGCGGGAGGGAAAGAGACCCAGTACTTC. The rearrangement links TRBV18 to TRBJ2-5; 13 nucleotides agree with TRBD2. The CDR3 consists of 19 residues. V lost 6 bases and J lost 3; bases outside the gene matches: 16. CDR1 is KGHSH, CDR2 LQKENI, per germline.

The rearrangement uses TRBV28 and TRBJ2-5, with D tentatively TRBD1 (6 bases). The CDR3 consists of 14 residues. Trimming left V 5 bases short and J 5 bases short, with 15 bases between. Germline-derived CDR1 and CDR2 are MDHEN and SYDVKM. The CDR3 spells CASSAGQLRETQYF. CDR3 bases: TGTGCCAGCAGTGCCGGACAGTTGAGGGAGACCCAGTACTTC.

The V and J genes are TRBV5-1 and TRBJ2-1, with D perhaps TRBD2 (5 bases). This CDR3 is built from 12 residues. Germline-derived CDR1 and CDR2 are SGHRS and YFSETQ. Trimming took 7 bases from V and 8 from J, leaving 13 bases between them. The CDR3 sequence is CASSVSRDEQFF. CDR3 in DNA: TGCGCCAGCTCGGTATCGCGGGATGAGCAGTTCTTC.

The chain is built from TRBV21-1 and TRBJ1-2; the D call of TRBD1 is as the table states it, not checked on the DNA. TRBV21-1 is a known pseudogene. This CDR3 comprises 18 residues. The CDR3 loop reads CASSKKRAGGRTYYGYTF. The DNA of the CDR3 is TGTGCCAGCAGCAAAAAGAGGGCAGGGGGCCGAACCTATTATGGCTACACCTTC.

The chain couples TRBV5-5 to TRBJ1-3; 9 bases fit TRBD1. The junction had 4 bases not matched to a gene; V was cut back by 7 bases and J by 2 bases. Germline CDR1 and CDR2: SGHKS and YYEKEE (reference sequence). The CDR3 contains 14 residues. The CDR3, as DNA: TGTGCCAGCCAGACAGGGGGGGCTGGAAACACCATATATTTT. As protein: CASQTGGAGNTIYF.

The CDR3 here is CASSIGRPVGWPQHF. Written as DNA, the CDR3 is TGTGCCAGTAGTATAGGGCGGCCGGTCGGGTGGCCCCAGCATTTT. V usage is TRBV19 and J usage is TRBJ1-5; D not certain. Germline values: CDR1 LNHDA, CDR2 SQIVND (reference sequence). The CDR3 is made up of 15 amino acids. The V end was cut by 1 base, the J end by 9 bases, with 16 bases between.

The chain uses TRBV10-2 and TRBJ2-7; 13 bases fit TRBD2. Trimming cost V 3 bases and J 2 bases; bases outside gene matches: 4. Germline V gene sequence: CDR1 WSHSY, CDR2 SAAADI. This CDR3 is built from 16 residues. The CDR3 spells CASSEFGTSGAYEQYF. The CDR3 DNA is TGCGCCAGCAGTGAATTCGGGACTAGCGGGGCCTACGAGCAGTACTTC.

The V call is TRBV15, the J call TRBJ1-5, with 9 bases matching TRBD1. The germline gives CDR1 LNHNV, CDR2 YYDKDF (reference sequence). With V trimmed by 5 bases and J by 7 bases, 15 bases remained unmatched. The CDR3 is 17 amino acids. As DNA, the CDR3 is TGTGCCACCAGCGGACACCGGGACAGGGCGCCGTTCCAGCCCCAGCATTTT. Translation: CATSGHRDRAPFQPQHF.

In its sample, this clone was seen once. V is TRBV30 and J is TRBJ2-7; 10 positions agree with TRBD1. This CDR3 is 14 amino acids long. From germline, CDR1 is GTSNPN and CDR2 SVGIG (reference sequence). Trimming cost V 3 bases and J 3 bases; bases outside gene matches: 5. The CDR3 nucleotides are TGTGCCTGGAGGAAGACAGGGGGCGTCTACGAGCAGTACTTC. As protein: CAWRKTGGVYEQYF.

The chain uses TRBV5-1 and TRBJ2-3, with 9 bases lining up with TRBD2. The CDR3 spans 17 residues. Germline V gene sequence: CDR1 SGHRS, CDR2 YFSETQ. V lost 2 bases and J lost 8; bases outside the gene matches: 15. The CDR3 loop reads CASSFRPHGREGVTQYF. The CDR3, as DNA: TGCGCCAGCAGCTTCCGCCCCCACGGGCGGGAGGGCGTTACGCAGTATTTT.

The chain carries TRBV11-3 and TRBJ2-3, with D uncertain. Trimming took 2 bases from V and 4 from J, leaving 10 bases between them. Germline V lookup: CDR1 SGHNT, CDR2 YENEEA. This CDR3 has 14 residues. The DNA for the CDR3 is TGTGCCAGCAGCTTAAAGAAATCCCCAGATACGCAGTATTTT. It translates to CASSLKKSPDTQYF.

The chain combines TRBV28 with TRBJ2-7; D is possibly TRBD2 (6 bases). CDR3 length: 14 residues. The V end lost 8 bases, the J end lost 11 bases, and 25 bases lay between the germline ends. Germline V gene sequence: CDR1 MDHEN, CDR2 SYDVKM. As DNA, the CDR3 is TGTGCCAGCCTCACCCCTAGCGCAGTTGATCGGAAGTACTTC. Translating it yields CASLTPSAVDRKYF.

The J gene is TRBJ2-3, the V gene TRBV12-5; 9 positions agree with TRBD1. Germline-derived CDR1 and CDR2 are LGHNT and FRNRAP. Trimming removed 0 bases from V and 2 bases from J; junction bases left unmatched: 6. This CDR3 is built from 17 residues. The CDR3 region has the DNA TGTGCTAGTGGTTTGGTACTGGGACAGGGAATCACAGATACGCAGTATTTT. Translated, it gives CASGLVLGQGITDTQYF.

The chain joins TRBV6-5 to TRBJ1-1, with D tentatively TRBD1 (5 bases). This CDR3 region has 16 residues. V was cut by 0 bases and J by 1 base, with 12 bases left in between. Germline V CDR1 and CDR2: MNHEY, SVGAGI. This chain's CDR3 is CASSYSKTGQNTEAFF. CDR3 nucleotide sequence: TGTGCCAGCAGTTACTCGAAAACAGGCCAGAACACTGAAGCTTTCTTT.

The CDR3 spells CASGRGDSYNEQFF. DNA for the CDR3: TGTGCTAGTGGGAGGGGCGACTCCTACAATGAGCAGTTCTTC. The chain recombines TRBV12-5 with TRBJ2-1; D tentatively fits TRBD1 or TRBD2 (5 bases each). This CDR3 is built from 14 residues. Per germline, CDR1 LGHNT and CDR2 FRNRAP. Trimming cost V 6 bases and J 0 bases, with 9 bases left between them.

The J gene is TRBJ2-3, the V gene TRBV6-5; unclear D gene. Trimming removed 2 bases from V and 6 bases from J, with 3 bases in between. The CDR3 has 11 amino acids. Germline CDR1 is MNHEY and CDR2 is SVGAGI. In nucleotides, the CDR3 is TGTGCCAGCAGTTACGGGGATACGCAGTATTTT. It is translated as CASSYGDTQYF.

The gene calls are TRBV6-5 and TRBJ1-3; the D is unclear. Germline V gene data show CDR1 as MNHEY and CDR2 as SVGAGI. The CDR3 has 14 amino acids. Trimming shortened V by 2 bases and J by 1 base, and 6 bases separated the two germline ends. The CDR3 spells CASSYGNSGNTIYF. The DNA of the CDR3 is TGTGCCAGCAGTTACGGCAATTCTGGAAACACCATATATTTT.

CDR3 loop: CASSYGYGYTF. DNA of the CDR3: TGTGCCAGCAGCTACGGGTATGGCTACACCTTC. The gene calls are TRBV14 and TRBJ1-2; D remains unclear. V was pared by 5 bases and J by 5 bases, with 6 bases between. The CDR3 contains 11 residues. Germline lookup yields CDR1 SGHDN and CDR2 FVKESK.

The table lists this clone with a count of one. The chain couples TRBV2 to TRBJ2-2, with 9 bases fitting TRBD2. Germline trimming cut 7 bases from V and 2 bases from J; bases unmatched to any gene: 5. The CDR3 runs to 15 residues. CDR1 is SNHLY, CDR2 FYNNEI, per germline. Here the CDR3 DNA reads TGTGCCAGCATTTCTAGCGGGACCAACACCGGGGAGCTGTTTTTT. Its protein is CASISSGTNTGELFF.

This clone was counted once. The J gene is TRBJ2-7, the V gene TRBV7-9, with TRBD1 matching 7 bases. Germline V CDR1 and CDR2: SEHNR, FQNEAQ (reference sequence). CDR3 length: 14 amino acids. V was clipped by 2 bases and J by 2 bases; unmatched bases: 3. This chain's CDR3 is CASSLNRGPYEQYF. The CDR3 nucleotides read TGTGCCAGCAGCTTAAACAGGGGCCCCTACGAGCAGTACTTC.